This TCR beta chain derives from a study of T cells in severe cutaneous drug reactions. Study-level information: The ALDEN and Naranjo causality algorithms determined the culprit drug. Whole-study findings and limits: Tolerant-control and healthy-donor PBMC lacked or rarely had the public CDR3 found in blisters.

Looked up from germline, CDR1 is SNHLY and CDR2 is FYNNEI. The CDR3 runs to 14 residues. Of note for this clonotype: The antigen remains undetermined.

Carbamazepine had induced Stevens-Johnson syndrome or toxic epidermal necrolysis in the sequenced donors. The iRepertoire multiplex PCR system with TCR subtype-specific primers built both bulk and single-cell libraries. Multiplex PCR targeting V, D and J genes made bulk TCR beta libraries. Bulk TCR libraries started from roughly 100-500 ng RNA per sample. TCRdb reanalyzed the multiplex PCR reads and collapses them to one entry per CDR3 protein, without DNA. The sample table includes roughly 7,000 distinct CDR3 sequences. The genes are TRBV2 and TRBJ2-7; the TCRdb D gene call, TRBD2, has no DNA to confirm it. The source material was cells from a skin blister. The receptor was isolated from a human donor with toxic epidermal necrolysis, a severe cutaneous drug reaction. CDR3 protein: CASSEARGGYEQYF. Full variable domain (rest looked up from reference TRBV2 and TRBJ2-7): EPEVTQTPSHQVTQMGQEVILRCVPISNHLYFYWYRQILGQKVEFLVSFYNNEISEKSEIFDDQFSVERPDGSNFTLKIRSTKLEDSAMYFCASSEARGGYEQYFGPGTRLTVT.